The 3 T cell receptor beta chains given below trace back to one sample, sequenced in a study of T-cell memory formation after mild COVID-19. TCRdb ran MiXCR on the 5' RACE reads and lists one entry per CDR3 protein. Here the sample spans 200,000 to 250,000 distinct CDR3 sequences, more than 8% being singletons. The sample consisted of PBMCs or a T cell subset sorted from them (not recorded which). The receptors stem from a man in his late teens or twenties who had mild COVID-19 (a few samples of this study predate the infection). Cell type and time point are not known.

This clonotype showed up many times. The chain uses TRBV4-2 and TRBJ1-2; D is perhaps TRBD1 (5 bases). CDR3 length: 14 residues. The germline V and J ends were trimmed by 1 base and 7 bases, with 13 bases remaining between them. Germline-derived CDR1 and CDR2 are LGHNA and YNFKEQ. The CDR3 region is CASSQVAGPGGYTF. As DNA, the CDR3 is TGTGCCAGCAGCCAAGTCGCGGGGCCAGGTGGCTACACCTTC.

The table lists this clonotype with many counts. V gene TRBV27 combines with J gene TRBJ2-3; TRBD2 is a possible D gene (6 bases). The CDR3 has 15 amino acids. The V gene lost 1 base and the J gene lost 1 base, with 9 bases spanning the gap. The germline CDR1 and CDR2 sequences are MNHEY and SMNVEV (reference sequence). The CDR3 sequence is CASSLWDSGTDTQYF. The CDR3 bases are TGTGCCAGCAGTTTATGGGACTCTGGCACAGATACGCAGTATTTT.

This clonotype was detected ten times or more. This rearrangement joins TRBV4-1 to TRBJ2-3; the match to TRBD2 covers 7 bases. J lost 3 bases, V lost 5 bases, and 11 bases had no gene match. The CDR3 loop spans 16 amino acids. The V gene's germline CDR1 is MGHRA and CDR2 YSYEKL. Here the CDR3 DNA reads TGCGCCAGCAGCTCCCCAGAGCGGGGAGTTACAGATACGCAGTATTTT. Its protein product is CASSSPERGVTDTQYF.